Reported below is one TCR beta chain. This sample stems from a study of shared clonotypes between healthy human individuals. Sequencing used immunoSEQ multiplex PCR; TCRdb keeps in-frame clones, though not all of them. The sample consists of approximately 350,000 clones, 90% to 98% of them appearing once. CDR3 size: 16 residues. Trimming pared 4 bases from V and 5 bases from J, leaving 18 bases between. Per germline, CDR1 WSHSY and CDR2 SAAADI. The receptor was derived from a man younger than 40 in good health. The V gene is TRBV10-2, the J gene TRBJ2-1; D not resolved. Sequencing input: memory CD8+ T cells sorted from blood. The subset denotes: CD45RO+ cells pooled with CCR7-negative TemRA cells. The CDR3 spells CASSAGSTRLNNEQFF. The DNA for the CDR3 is TGCGCCAGCAGTGCCGGTAGCACGAGACTTAACAATGAGCAGTTCTTC.